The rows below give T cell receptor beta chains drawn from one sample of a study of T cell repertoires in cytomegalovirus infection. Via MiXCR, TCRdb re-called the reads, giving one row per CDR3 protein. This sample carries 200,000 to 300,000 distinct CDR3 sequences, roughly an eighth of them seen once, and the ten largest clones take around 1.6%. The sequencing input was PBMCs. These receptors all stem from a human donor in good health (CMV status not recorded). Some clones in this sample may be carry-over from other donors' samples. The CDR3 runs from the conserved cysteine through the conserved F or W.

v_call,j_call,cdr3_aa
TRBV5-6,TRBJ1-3,CASSLGGYLSGNTIYF
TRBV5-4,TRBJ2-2,CASSPGMWDGELFF
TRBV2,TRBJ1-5,CASSVGPSNQPQHF
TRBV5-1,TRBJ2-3,CASRFEPGLAGGDTQYF
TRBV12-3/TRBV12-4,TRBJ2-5,CASSSSGTVQETQYF
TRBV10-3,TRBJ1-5,CAISETGDRSNQPQHF
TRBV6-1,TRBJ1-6,CASTQLELTAPLHF
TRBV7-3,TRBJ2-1,CASSLRRGNNEQFF
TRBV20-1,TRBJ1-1,CSAPGGGTEAFF
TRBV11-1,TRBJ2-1,CASSLDRVREQFF
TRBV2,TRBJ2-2,CASSSSGTGDTGELFF
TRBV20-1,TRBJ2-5,CSADQLAGGRYQETQYF
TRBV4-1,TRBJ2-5,CASSQDIGGVETQYF
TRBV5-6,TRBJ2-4,CASSLERTAKNIQYF
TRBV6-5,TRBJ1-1,CASSYSAQNTEAFF
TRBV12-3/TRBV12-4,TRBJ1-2,CATGYREFWTGGYTF
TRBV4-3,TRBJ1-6,CASSQDSGFGSPLHF